This passage covers 30 T cell receptor beta chains from one sample sequenced in a study of CD8 T cells in Susac syndrome. RNA amounts of 0.5 to 1 ug underwent reverse transcription with random hexamers. TCRdb ran MiXCR on the immunoSEQ multiplex PCR reads and lists one entry per CDR3 protein. Here the sample spans 65,000 to 80,000 distinct CDR3 sequences, 75% to 95% being singletons. Sequenced input: CD8+ T cells from PBMCs. These receptors originate from a human donor with multiple sclerosis.

The gene calls are TRBV12-3 or TRBV12-4 and TRBJ1-5, with a tentative D call TRBD1 (5 bases). V lost 1 base to trimming and J lost 11 bases, with 18 bases between them. The CDR3 extends over 15 amino acids. In DNA, the CDR3 is TGTGCCAGCAGTTTAGGACAGTCCTTAGGGGTGACCCAGCATTTT. Amino acids: CASSLGQSLGVTQHF.

The chain combines TRBV7-6 with TRBJ2-3; unclear D gene. Germline V CDR1 and CDR2: SGHVS, FNYEAQ. The CDR3 runs 13 residues. Trimming shortened V by 1 base and J by 3 bases, and 5 bases separated the two germline ends. CDR3 sequence reads: CASSLVGTDTQYF. The DNA of the CDR3 is TGTGCCAGCAGCTTAGTAGGAACAGATACGCAGTATTTT.

The V and J genes are TRBV6-2 or TRBV6-3 and TRBJ2-7, with D perhaps matching TRBD1 (6 bases). Trimming took off 7 bases at V and 2 bases at J, with 18 bases between the two ends. Germline V lookup: CDR1 MNHEY, CDR2 SVGEGT. This CDR3 is 15 amino acids long. The CDR3 loop is CASIGFRDTAYEQYF. CDR3 nucleotides: TGTGCCAGCATAGGGTTTCGGGACACAGCCTACGAGCAGTACTTC.

The genes are TRBV12-3 or TRBV12-4 and TRBJ2-7; 8 bases align to TRBD1. CDR3 length: 15 amino acids. Trimming at V came to 6 bases and at J to 6 bases, leaving 13 bases not matched to a gene. Written as DNA, the CDR3 is TGTGCCAGCAGCCCACCCCGGACAGGGACGGCCGAGCAGTACTTC. Protein: CASSPPRTGTAEQYF.

CDR3 bases: TGTGCCAGCAGCGGGACTAGCGGGTCCGACTCCTACGAGCAGTACTTC. Translated: CASSGTSGSDSYEQYF. V is TRBV2 and J is TRBJ2-7, with TRBD2 matching over 12 bases. V lost 6 bases, J lost 0 bases, and 6 bases stayed unmatched. Germline V gives CDR1 SNHLY, CDR2 FYNNEI. This CDR3 comprises 16 residues.

The chain has TRBV25-1 and TRBJ2-1; D could derive from TRBD1 or TRBD2 (5 bases each). Germline V gene sequence: CDR1 MGHDK, CDR2 SYGVNS. CDR3 length: 16 residues. Trimming cost V 4 bases and J 1 base, with 14 bases left between them. The CDR3 here is CASSGSGTSSYNEQFF. DNA for the CDR3: TGTGCCAGCAGTGGCTCCGGGACCTCATCCTACAATGAGCAGTTCTTC.

The chain joins TRBV28 to TRBJ1-1; no definite D call. Trimming removed 5 bases from V and 1 base from J, with 8 bases in between. The germline gives CDR1 MDHEN, CDR2 SYDVKM. The length of the CDR3 is 13 residues. The DNA of the CDR3 is TGTGCCAGCAGTCCCCTCGGGAACACTGAAGCTTTCTTT. Translation gives CASSPLGNTEAFF.

The chain uses TRBV7-6 and TRBJ2-3, with D hard to call. The germline V gene encodes CDR1 SGHVS and CDR2 FNYEAQ. Trimming shortened V by 8 bases and J by 0 bases, and 12 bases separated the two germline ends. This CDR3 contains 14 residues. The CDR3 DNA reads TGTGCCAGCCGCCAGGATCGAAGCACAGATACGCAGTATTTT. Its protein is CASRQDRSTDTQYF.

The gene calls are TRBV6-2 or TRBV6-3 and TRBJ1-2; a weak D match, TRBD1 (6 bases). The ends were cut back, 7 bases at V and 6 bases at J, with 15 bases in the middle. The CDR3 has 13 amino acids. Germline V gene sequence: CDR1 MNHEY, CDR2 SVGEGT. CDR3 sequence: CASNQGRVDGYTF. As DNA, the CDR3 is TGTGCCAGCAACCAGGGGCGAGTTGATGGCTACACCTTC.

The genes are TRBV27 and TRBJ2-2; D gene ambiguous. The length of the CDR3 is 13 residues. Germline V gene sequence: CDR1 MNHEY, CDR2 SMNVEV (reference sequence). Trimming removed 6 bases from V and 6 bases from J, with 11 bases in between. CDR3 in DNA: TGTGCCAGCAGCCCGTTTTGGCCCGGGGAGCTGTTTTTT. Translated, it gives CASSPFWPGELFF.

V gene TRBV12-2 combines with J gene TRBJ2-4; the table's D call, TRBD1, was not checked against the DNA. TRBV12-2 is tagged as a pseudogene. The CDR3 is made up of 10 amino acids. CDR3 in amino acids: CASRSDISGF. The CDR3 nucleotides are TGTGCAAGTCGCTCGGACATCTCCGGCTTC.

The CDR3 loop is CASSRDRYSNQPQHF. The CDR3 nucleotides read TGTGCCAGCAGCCGGGACCGATATAGCAATCAGCCCCAGCATTTT. The chain has TRBV11-2 and TRBJ1-5; D might be TRBD1 (5 bases). V gave up 5 bases and J gave up 0 bases, with 11 bases separating them. The germline CDR1 and CDR2 sequences are SGHAT and FQNNGV. The CDR3 covers 15 residues.

The chain recombines TRBV20-1 with TRBJ2-1, with D possibly matching TRBD1 (6 bases). With 6 bases removed from V and 3 bases from J, the gap between germline ends came to 18 bases. Germline CDR1 reads DFQATT; CDR2 reads SNEGSKA (reference sequence). The length of the CDR3 is 15 residues. Here the CDR3 reads CSAARDTILYNEQFF. CDR3 nucleotide sequence: TGCAGTGCGGCCCGGGACACGATCCTCTACAATGAGCAGTTCTTC.

This clonotype was seen only a few times. The chain joins TRBV4-1 to TRBJ1-5; unclear D gene. Trimming took 1 base from V and 0 from J, leaving 4 bases between them. The CDR3 runs 14 residues. CDR1 is MGHRA, CDR2 YSYEKL, per germline. The CDR3 loop is CASSQVGSNQPQHF. CDR3 DNA sequence: TGCGCCAGCAGCCAAGTAGGTAGCAATCAGCCCCAGCATTTT.

The chain carries TRBV14 and TRBJ2-5, with a weak D call TRBD2 (5 bases). V lost 0 bases and J 2 bases, leaving 13 bases between the germline ends. Per the germline V gene, CDR1 is SGHDN and CDR2 is FVKESK. This CDR3 has 16 residues. The CDR3 DNA follows: TGTGCCAGCAGCCAAGATCGAGGAGGACTTCAAGAGACCCAGTACTTC. Translating gives CASSQDRGGLQETQYF.

V and J are TRBV11-2 and TRBJ2-3; D is unresolved. Trimming removed 5 bases at V and 0 bases at J, with 12 bases between. Germline CDR1 is SGHAT and CDR2 is FQNNGV. The CDR3 is 15 amino acids. CDR3 coding DNA: TGTGCCAGCAGCGAAGGGTTTTCTAGCACAGATACGCAGTATTTT. This gives the protein CASSEGFSSTDTQYF.

CDR3 in DNA: TGCGCCAGCAGCCCATCAAATGAGCAGTTCTTC. Translating gives CASSPSNEQFF. The chain employs TRBV5-1 and TRBJ2-1; D not certain. CDR1 and CDR2 from the germline V gene are SGHRS and YFSETQ. The CDR3 sequence is 11 residues long. Deletions cut 4 bases from V and 7 bases from J, with 6 bases between.

This clonotype was seen a handful of times. V usage is TRBV7-6 and J usage is TRBJ2-1; 11 nucleotides match TRBD2. The junction had 7 bases not matched to a gene; V was cut back by 6 bases and J by 3 bases. CDR1 and CDR2 (germline): SGHVS, FNYEAQ. The CDR3 totals 16 residues. The CDR3 protein is CASSLSLAGGYNEQFF. The CDR3 DNA sequence: TGTGCCAGCAGTTTGTCCCTAGCGGGAGGCTACAATGAGCAGTTCTTC.

The V gene is TRBV2, the J gene TRBJ1-4; TRBD1 agrees at 7 bases. V lost 6 bases to trimming and J lost 6 bases; unmatched junction nucleotides: 7. This CDR3 region has 14 residues. Germline CDR1 is SNHLY and CDR2 is FYNNEI. The CDR3 sequence: CASSLGGTDEKLFF. CDR3 DNA sequence: TGTGCCAGCAGCCTTGGAGGGACAGATGAAAAACTGTTTTTT.

This clonotype was detected only a few times. This sequence joins TRBV7-8 and TRBJ2-7; 7 bases are a match to TRBD2. Per germline, CDR1 SGHVS and CDR2 FQNEAQ. V lost 1 base, J lost 4 bases, and 4 bases stayed unmatched. The CDR3 has 14 residues. The CDR3 DNA sequence: TGTGCCAGCAGCTTAGGGATGGGGGGGTACGAGCAGTACTTC. This gives the protein CASSLGMGGYEQYF. Together with reference TRBV7-8 and TRBJ2-7, the CDR3 gives the full variable domain: GAGVSQSPRYKVAKRGQDVALRCDPISGHVSLFWYQQALGQGPEFLTYFQNEAQLDKSGLPSDRFFAERPEGSVSTLKIQRTQQEDSAVYLCASSLGMGGYEQYFGPGTRLTVT.

V and J are TRBV9 and TRBJ2-2; 8 nucleotides line up with TRBD1. CDR1 and CDR2 (germline): SGDLS, YYNGEE. V was clipped by 3 bases and J by 4 bases; unmatched bases: 5. This CDR3 is built from 15 residues. The CDR3 bases are TGTGCCAGCAGCGGGACAGGGCGCGCCACCGGGGAGCTGTTTTTT. Its protein is CASSGTGRATGELFF.

The chain's CDR3 is CASSWGLAGGSSYNEQFF. In DNA form, the CDR3 reads TGCGCCAGCAGCTGGGGACTAGCGGGGGGGAGCTCCTACAATGAGCAGTTCTTC. The chain carries TRBV5-1 and TRBJ2-1; 16 positions match TRBD2. This CDR3 spans 18 amino acids. The J segment lost 0 bases and the V segment lost 3 bases, leaving 3 bases of the junction unmatched. The germline V gene encodes CDR1 SGHRS and CDR2 YFSETQ.

The rearrangement links TRBV19 to TRBJ2-5, with a weak D call TRBD1 (6 bases). This CDR3 has 16 residues. V was clipped by 5 bases and J by 5 bases, with 21 bases between them. Germline V lookup: CDR1 LNHDA, CDR2 SQIVND (reference sequence). The CDR3 DNA is TGTGCCAGTAGTGCCTCCAGGGGTAGGGATAAGGAGACCCAGTACTTC. Amino acid sequence: CASSASRGRDKETQYF.

The chain links TRBV4-1 to TRBJ2-2; possibly TRBD2 for D (6 bases). Per the germline V gene, CDR1 is MGHRA and CDR2 is YSYEKL. The V end lost 11 bases, the J end lost 7 bases, and 14 bases lay between the germline ends. The length of the CDR3 is 12 residues. CDR3 sequence reads: CAAGTTGGELFF. For the CDR3, the DNA is TGCGCCGCGGGGACGACCGGCGGGGAGCTGTTTTTT.

The rearrangement joins TRBV5-1 to TRBJ2-7; 12 bases match TRBD2. CDR3 length equals 17 residues. CDR1 is SGHRS, CDR2 YFSETQ, per germline. Germline trimming cut 5 bases from V and 0 bases from J; bases unmatched to any gene: 9. The CDR3 region is CASRWELAGGASYEQYF. CDR3 nucleotides: TGCGCCAGCAGATGGGAACTAGCGGGGGGCGCCTCCTACGAGCAGTACTTC.

This sequence joins TRBV7-2 and TRBJ1-2; 10 bases fit TRBD1. CDR1 and CDR2 (germline): SGHTA, FQGNSA. Unmatched junction bases numbered 7, after V lost 5 bases and J lost 4 bases. This CDR3 is built from 15 residues. The CDR3 nucleotides are TGTGCCAGCAGCGGAGGGGGGACAGGGGTCTATGGCTACACCTTC. Its translation is CASSGGGTGVYGYTF. The whole variable domain, filled in from reference TRBV7-2 and TRBJ1-2, reads GAGVSQSPSNKVTEKGKDVELRCDPISGHTALYWYRQSLGQGLEFLIYFQGNSAPDKSGLPSDRFSAERTGGSVSTLTIQRTQQEDSAVYLCASSGGGTGVYGYTFGSGTRLTVV.

This clonotype was picked up a small number of times. J is TRBJ2-2 and V is TRBV4-1; possibly TRBD2 for D (6 bases). Germline V gene data show CDR1 as MGHRA and CDR2 as YSYEKL. Trimming cost V 3 bases and J 4 bases, with 15 bases left between them. The CDR3 is 16 residues long. CDR3 in DNA: TGCGCCAGCAGCCAGGAGCGGAGGGTTGCCACCGGGGAGCTGTTTTTT. It encodes CASSQERRVATGELFF.

This chain links TRBV29-1 with TRBJ1-2; D call uncertain. The V end lost 3 bases, the J end lost 0 bases, and 11 bases lay between the germline ends. Germline lookup yields CDR1 SQVTM and CDR2 ANQGSEA. The CDR3 has 14 residues. The CDR3 spells CSVDKGRTNYGYTF. The CDR3 DNA is TGCAGCGTTGATAAAGGGCGGACTAACTATGGCTACACCTTC.

J is TRBJ1-6 and V is TRBV7-9, with 9 positions matching TRBD1. CDR1 is SEHNR and CDR2 is FQNEAQ in the germline V gene (reference sequence). V lost 3 bases, J lost 7 bases, and 4 bases stayed unmatched. This CDR3 contains 15 residues. The CDR3: CASSFGTGTNSPLHF. The CDR3 bases are TGTGCCAGCAGCTTCGGGACAGGGACAAATTCACCCCTCCACTTT.

This rearrangement joins TRBV9 to TRBJ2-7; a weak D match, TRBD1 (5 bases). The CDR3 extends over 15 amino acids. The V gene's germline CDR1 is SGDLS and CDR2 YYNGEE. Deletions cut 1 base from V and 3 bases from J, with 14 bases between. The chain's CDR3 is CASSVSPTENYEQYF. The CDR3 DNA is TGTGCCAGCAGCGTATCCCCGACAGAAAACTACGAGCAGTACTTC.